Included here is one T cell receptor (beta chain) sequence, with context. What it binds is not known. Libraries were prepared by immunoSEQ multiplex PCR; TCRdb keeps only in-frame clonotypes and omits some of them. The sample yields approximately 83,000 clones, approximately 91% seen once. The CDR3 consists of 13 residues. Trimming cost V 5 bases and J 8 bases, with 12 bases left between them. Germline V CDR1 and CDR2: MGHDK, SYGVNS. This sample is part of a study of T cells in localized non-small cell lung cancer. Findings and limits, study-wide: There were a median 57 of the top 100 tumor clones appearing in adjacent lung. Exceeding tumor, uninvolved adjacent lung had the highest T cell clonality. Patients showing higher blood T cell density tended to see longer overall survival.

The source material was PBMCs, sampled before any cancer treatment. The TCR originated in a woman between 35 and 70 years old with stage II squamous cell lung carcinoma. The chain joins TRBV25-1 to TRBJ1-4, with D tentatively TRBD1 (6 bases). The CDR3 DNA is TGTGCCAGCAGTTTGGGGGCTCGGGAAAAACTGTTTTTT. This gives the protein CASSLGAREKLFF.